This TCR beta chain stems from a study of OX40 agonist ivuxolimab in advanced cancers. Study summary: Each patient was given ivuxolimab into a vein every 2 weeks, at 0.01 to 10 mg/kg. Three patients, one with hepatocellular carcinoma and two with cutaneous melanoma, responded partially. Broader study findings: Both CD4+ and CD8+ T cell populations in blood had undergone clonal expansion by week 6 at 0.1 to 3.0 mg/kg.

Sequencing was performed with immunoSEQ multiplex PCR; in TCRdb, only in-frame clones are kept and a portion is missing. The table includes around 60,000 clones, approximately 90% detected once. Germline loops: CDR1 MNHNY, CDR2 SVGAGI (reference sequence). The V segment lost 6 bases and the J segment 8 bases; nucleotides outside the gene matches: 6. This CDR3 spans 13 amino acids. As to this clone: Antigen: not known.

The sample was CD4+ or CD8+ T cells sorted from blood, taken in a trial of the OX40 agonist ivuxolimab. The source of this sequence is an adult with an advanced solid tumor such as melanoma, head and neck, liver or kidney cancer. The genes are TRBV6-6 and TRBJ1-2, with TRBD1 matching 10 bases. As DNA, the CDR3 is TGTGCCAGCAGCCGACAGGGGGCGGAGGGCTACACCTTC. The encoded protein is CASSRQGAEGYTF.